In this sample, the clone carrying this T cell receptor (beta chain) turned up a few times. Its antigen is not identified. The data were obtained in a study of beta chain features in type 1 diabetes. Study observations and caveats: Patients with Type 1 diabetes showed moderately but significantly shorter TCRB CDR3s in all four CD4+ subsets.

Isolated RNA was reverse transcribed in full, so expressed TCRB transcripts were sequenced. Naive, central memory and regulatory T cell samples averaged approximately 3.6 million immunoSEQ reads each. Libraries were prepared by immunoSEQ multiplex PCR; TCRdb keeps only in-frame clonotypes and omits some of them. The table has hundreds of thousands of clones, about an eighth seen once. The CDR3 runs 14 residues. Germline trimming cut 7 bases from V and 1 base from J; bases unmatched to any gene: 3. Germline loops: CDR1 SNHLY, CDR2 FYNNEI. The TCR was taken from a man aged 18 to 29 with type 1 diabetes. Input material: naive CD4+ T cells from blood. The rearrangement uses TRBV2 and TRBJ1-4; 7 bases map to TRBD1. The CDR3 region has the DNA TGTGCCAGCAATAGACAGGGAACTAATGAAAAACTGTTTTTT. Protein product: CASNRQGTNEKLFF. Full variable domain (outside the CDR3, taken from reference TRBV2 and TRBJ1-4): EPEVTQTPSHQVTQMGQEVILRCVPISNHLYFYWYRQILGQKVEFLVSFYNNEISEKSEIFDDQFSVERPDGSNFTLKIRSTKLEDSAMYFCASNRQGTNEKLFFGSGTQLSVL.